This TCR beta chain emerged from a study of tumor-infiltrating lymphocytes in primary liver carcinoma. On this clonotype itself: The junction departs from the called germline gene at one end, perhaps through a read error.

Unsorted whole blood yielded the blood RNA, and germline DNA was also extracted. The researchers produced TCR beta cDNA from 400 to 650 ng total RNA with a constant-region primer. Employing slightly modified ARM-PCR, three nested multiplex PCR rounds were run, and these gave rise to the TCR beta libraries. TCRdb re-derived calls from the multiplex PCR reads in MiXCR, one entry per CDR3 protein. Of 300,000 to 400,000 distinct CDR3 sequences in the sample, 60% to 80% were seen once. The sequenced material came from peripheral blood. The sequence was obtained from a man in his forties with primary liver carcinoma and hepatitis B virus infection.

The CDR3 DNA reads TGTGCCAGCAGCCGGACAGGCTCTGAAGCCTTCTTT. Encoded protein: CASSRTGSEAFF. The V and J genes are TRBV14 and TRBJ1-1; 7 bases fit TRBD1. Germline V gene data show CDR1 as SGHDN and CDR2 as FVKESK. The CDR3 spans 12 residues.